The 23 T cell receptor beta chains below were found in one sample sequenced in a study of CD8 T cells in ankylosing spondylitis. TCRdb recomputed calls from the 5' RACE reads with MiXCR, one row per CDR3 protein. The repertoire holds 150,000 to 200,000 distinct CDR3 sequences, with under 35% as singletons. Sample: synovial fluid, either unsorted or a sorted T cell fraction (not recorded which). These receptor sequences come from a male donor with ankylosing spondylitis.

This clonotype was counted only a few times. The chain has TRBV12-3 or TRBV12-4 and TRBJ2-1, with a tentative D call TRBD2 (6 bases). CDR3 size: 15 residues. V was trimmed by 5 bases and J by 0 bases, leaving 11 bases between them. The CDR3 loop reads CASSISGFSYNEQFF. Written as DNA, the CDR3 is TGTGCCAGCAGTATTAGCGGCTTCTCCTACAATGAGCAGTTCTTC.

This clonotype has a count of ten or more. This chain uses TRBV30 with TRBJ2-1; 7 bases line up with TRBD2. V was pared by 2 bases and J by 9 bases, with 1 base of the junction left unmatched. CDR1 is GTSNPN and CDR2 is SVGIG in the germline V gene (reference sequence). This CDR3 is 11 amino acids long. The CDR3 nucleotides are TGTGCCTGGAGTTGGGAGGGTGAGCAGTTCTTC. The encoded protein is CAWSWEGEQFF. Based on the CDR3 plus reference TRBV30 and TRBJ2-1, the full variable domain is SQTIHQWPATLVQPVGSPLSLECTVEGTSNPNLYWYRQAAGRGLQLLFYSVGIGQISSEVPQNLSASRPQDRQFILSSKKLLLSDSGFYLCAWSWEGEQFFGPGTRLTVL.

This clonotype was observed a handful of times. This chain links TRBV20-1 with TRBJ2-7, with 8 bases aligning to TRBD2. The CDR3 loop spans 15 amino acids. The V segment lost 3 bases and the J segment 3 bases; nucleotides outside the gene matches: 10. Germline CDR1 DFQATT, CDR2 SNEGSKA (reference sequence). CDR3 nucleotide sequence: TGCAGTGCTAGCGTCCCGGGACTAGGACGCTACGAGCAGTACTTC. Amino acids: CSASVPGLGRYEQYF.

V gene TRBV25-1 combines with J gene TRBJ2-7; tentative D call: TRBD2 (6 bases). Trimming stripped 5 bases from V and 9 bases from J, with 14 bases between. CDR1 and CDR2 (germline): MGHDK, SYGVNS. This CDR3 region has 12 residues. The CDR3 coding sequence is TGTGCCAGCAGTCGGACTGGTAGCGGGCAGTACTTC. It specifies CASSRTGSGQYF.

This clonotype appeared many times. The chain's CDR3 is CASSRTDNQPQHF. CDR3 DNA sequence: TGTGCCAGCAGCCGGACAGACAATCAGCCCCAGCATTTT. The V gene is TRBV11-1, the J gene TRBJ1-5; a weak D match, TRBD1 (6 bases). Deletions cut 5 bases from V and 3 bases from J, with 8 bases between. CDR3 length: 13 residues. Germline CDR1 SGHAT, CDR2 FQDESV (reference sequence).

V usage is TRBV18 and J usage is TRBJ2-5, with TRBD1 matching 8 bases. Germline V lookup: CDR1 KGHSH, CDR2 LQKENI. CDR3 length: 17 amino acids. V lost 2 bases to trimming and J lost 4 bases; unmatched junction nucleotides: 12. The CDR3: CASSPIPSDRVRETQYF. For the CDR3, the DNA is TGTGCCAGCTCACCAATTCCATCGGACAGGGTACGAGAGACCCAGTACTTC.

This clonotype was seen many times. The chain employs TRBV10-3 and TRBJ2-2, with 8 bases that match TRBD2. Trimming removed 7 bases from V and 0 bases from J; junction bases left unmatched: 7. In germline, CDR1 is ENHRY, CDR2 SYGVKD. The CDR3 spans 16 residues. The chain's CDR3 is CAIKRSGGPNTGELFF. The DNA for the CDR3 is TGTGCCATCAAACGAAGCGGGGGCCCGAACACCGGGGAGCTGTTTTTT.

The table lists this clonotype with a few counts. This sequence joins TRBV25-1 and TRBJ2-2, with D perhaps assigned TRBD1 or TRBD2 (6 bases each). V lost 5 bases to trimming and J lost 5 bases, with 18 bases between them. CDR3 length equals 16 residues. CDR1 MGHDK and CDR2 SYGVNS come from the germline V gene. The CDR3, as DNA: TGTGCCAGCAGTAAATCTGCAGGGGCGGGGACCGGGGAGCTGTTTTTT. Protein product: CASSKSAGAGTGELFF.

Ten or more counts support this clonotype. The chain employs TRBV20-1 and TRBJ2-7; 9 bases map to TRBD1. Unmatched junction bases numbered 5, after V lost 3 bases and J lost 5 bases. The CDR3 consists of 13 residues. The V gene's germline CDR1 is DFQATT and CDR2 SNEGSKA (reference sequence). This CDR3 is CSARGDRAHEQYF. The CDR3 DNA reads TGCAGTGCTAGGGGGGACAGGGCGCACGAGCAGTACTTC.

V usage is TRBV11-1 and J usage is TRBJ2-1; TRBD2 is a possible D gene (6 bases). Germline loops: CDR1 SGHAT, CDR2 FQDESV (reference sequence). The CDR3 is 15 residues long. Deletions cut 0 bases from V and 12 bases from J, with 18 bases between. CDR3 protein: CASSLAAGYGLVQFF. The CDR3, as DNA: TGTGCCAGCAGCTTAGCGGCGGGATATGGACTTGTGCAGTTCTTC.

In this sample, this clonotype turned up many times. The V gene is TRBV20-1, the J gene TRBJ2-1, with 8 bases lining up with TRBD2. The CDR3 is 14 amino acids. With 3 bases clipped from V and 5 bases from J, the junction kept 6 bases outside the gene matches. Germline V lookup: CDR1 DFQATT, CDR2 SNEGSKA (reference sequence). The CDR3 reads CSASPAGADNEQFF. The CDR3 DNA sequence: TGCAGTGCTAGCCCAGCGGGGGCAGACAATGAGCAGTTCTTC.

The chain carries TRBV12-3 or TRBV12-4 and TRBJ2-7; tentatively, D is TRBD2 (7 bases). The CDR3 has 14 amino acids. V was pared by 9 bases and J by 2 bases, with 17 bases between. The CDR3, as DNA: TGTGCCAGTACGAGGGGGGGCTCCGCCTACGAGCAGTACTTC. Protein sequence: CASTRGGSAYEQYF.

The chain couples TRBV3-1 to TRBJ2-5; 7 bases fit TRBD2. The CDR3 is 17 residues long. From germline, CDR1 is LGHDT and CDR2 YNNKEL (reference sequence). J gave up 4 bases and V 3 bases, and 14 bases lay outside the gene matches. The CDR3 bases are TGTGCCAGCAGCCACGAAAGCGGGACTAATGGCCCAGAGACCCAGTACTTC. Residues: CASSHESGTNGPETQYF.

The rearrangement links TRBV4-2 to TRBJ2-3, with D perhaps assigned TRBD1 or TRBD2 (5 bases each). There are 15 residues in the CDR3. V lost 1 base, J lost 2 bases, and 10 bases lay in between. Germline V gene sequence: CDR1 LGHNA, CDR2 YNFKEQ. CDR3 sequence reads: CASSQAPGPTDTQYF. Here the CDR3 DNA reads TGTGCCAGCAGCCAAGCCCCGGGACCCACAGATACGCAGTATTTT.

This clonotype was detected only a few times. The chain recombines TRBV7-3 with TRBJ1-1, with no clear D. CDR3 size: 13 residues. Trimming shortened V by 1 base and J by 2 bases, and 5 bases separated the two germline ends. Looked up from germline, CDR1 is SGHTA and CDR2 is FQGTGA. DNA of the CDR3: TGTGCCAGCAGCTTAAACAGAAACACTGAAGCTTTCTTT. It codes for CASSLNRNTEAFF.

V and J are TRBV20-1 and TRBJ1-5; no reliable D call. The CDR3 contains 14 residues. Per germline, CDR1 DFQATT and CDR2 SNEGSKA (reference sequence). Trimming cost V 3 bases and J 3 bases, with 12 bases left between them. CDR3 bases: TGCAGTGCTAGTATGGGATCGTCCAATCAGCCCCAGCATTTT. Translation: CSASMGSSNQPQHF.

This clonotype came up once. The chain carries TRBV24-1 and TRBJ2-3; D may be TRBD2 (6 bases). The CDR3 consists of 13 residues. Between the trimmed V and J ends, which lost 9 bases and 3 bases, there was a span of 12 bases. CDR1 and CDR2 (germline): KGHDR, SFDVKD. The CDR3: CATRWGGTDTQYF. CDR3 DNA: TGTGCCACCCGGTGGGGAGGAACAGATACGCAGTATTTT.

This clonotype was counted at least ten times. The genes are TRBV7-2 and TRBJ2-1; weak D call: TRBD2 (5 bases). V dropped 0 bases and J dropped 10 bases, with 16 bases sitting between them. CDR1 and CDR2 (germline): SGHTA, FQGNSA. The CDR3 sequence is 15 residues long. The CDR3 sequence: CASSLAQALTKEQFF. The CDR3 DNA follows: TGTGCCAGCAGCTTAGCCCAGGCCCTGACTAAGGAGCAGTTCTTC.

This clonotype has more than one count but fewer than ten. V is TRBV28 and J is TRBJ2-7, with TRBD1 as a possible D gene (8 bases). This CDR3 is 15 amino acids long. V lost 6 bases to trimming and J lost 2 bases, with 17 bases between them. The germline gives CDR1 MDHEN, CDR2 SYDVKM. The CDR3 here is CASRTGGVPPYEQYF. DNA of the CDR3: TGTGCCAGCAGAACAGGGGGGGTCCCCCCCTACGAGCAGTACTTC.

This clonotype turned up a few times. This chain connects TRBV18 to TRBJ2-7; no definite D call. The length of the CDR3 is 13 residues. CDR1 and CDR2 (germline): KGHSH, LQKENI. Between the trimmed V and J ends, which lost 3 bases and 3 bases, there was a span of 9 bases. The CDR3 spells CASSPSRDYEQYF. CDR3 DNA sequence: TGTGCCAGCTCACCCTCTCGCGACTACGAGCAGTACTTC.

This clonotype was recorded many times. The chain uses TRBV2 and TRBJ2-7; no clear D gene. Trimming left V 8 bases short and J 1 base short, with 18 bases between. Germline V lookup: CDR1 SNHLY, CDR2 FYNNEI. The CDR3 covers 15 residues. This chain's CDR3 is CASGGSGRASYEQYF. The CDR3 DNA is TGTGCCAGCGGCGGATCCGGCCGGGCGTCCTACGAGCAGTACTTC.

The gene calls are TRBV15 and TRBJ2-1; TRBD2 matches 7 bases. The germline V gene has CDR1 LNHNV and CDR2 YYDKDF (reference sequence). The CDR3 covers 13 residues. The V segment lost 1 base and the J segment 8 bases; nucleotides outside the gene matches: 2. In DNA, the CDR3 is TGTGCCACCAGCAGAGGGCTAGCGGATGAGCAGTTCTTC. Protein sequence: CATSRGLADEQFF.

V and J are TRBV7-2 and TRBJ2-1; TRBD2 aligns across 12 bases. CDR3 length equals 15 residues. Germline V gene data show CDR1 as SGHTA and CDR2 as FQGNSA. With V trimmed by 5 bases and J by 12 bases, 11 bases remained unmatched. CDR3 residues: CASSDRASGRVRQFF. CDR3 in DNA: TGTGCCAGCAGCGATAGGGCTAGCGGGAGGGTCCGGCAGTTCTTC. The whole variable domain, remainder taken from reference TRBV7-2 and TRBJ2-1, is GAGVSQSPSNKVTEKGKDVELRCDPISGHTALYWYRQSLGQGLEFLIYFQGNSAPDKSGLPSDRFSAERTGGSVSTLTIQRTQQEDSAVYLCASSDRASGRVRQFFGPGTRLTVL.